The present T cell receptor (beta chain) was sequenced within a study of blood T cell repertoires in COVID-19. Across the whole study: COVID-19 samples, acute and convalescent, were from the United States, Italy and Spain. T cells, B-cell-depleted T cells, or PBMCs supplied cDNA or gDNA.

It was during active infection that Seattle patients were enrolled and then longitudinally followed. Per the original data handling: The assay estimated nucleated cells by amplifying reference gene primers. This table comes from immunoSEQ multiplex PCR, and its TCRdb copy is limited to in-frame clones, with some not included. V and J calls and clone size are as listed in that table; D and trimming were resolved from the DNA. Of approximately 300,000 clones in the sample, approximately 90% were seen once. V trimming: 4 bases; J trimming: 6 bases; junction bases outside the gene matches: 4. This CDR3 spans 13 amino acids. Germline V CDR1 and CDR2: KGHDR, SFDVKD.

The sequence derives from a woman under 40 with COVID-19, enrolled during active disease. Sequences were obtained from peripheral blood. The chain uses TRBV24-1 and TRBJ1-1; 7 bases are shared with TRBD1. CDR3 amino acids: CATSEGGAAEAFF. The CDR3, as DNA: TGTGCCACCAGTGAAGGGGGCGCGGCTGAAGCTTTCTTT.